One and the same sample provided the 24 T cell receptor beta chains below, sequenced in a study of shared clonotypes between healthy human individuals. Produced via immunoSEQ multiplex PCR; TCRdb's table is partial and in-frame only. Of a few million clones listed, approximately 95% are singletons. The sequenced sample was naive CD4+ T cells from PBMCs. As for subset: CD45RA+ positively selected. The source of these receptors is a man aged 18 to 35 in good health. Some clones in this sample may be carry-over from other donors' samples.

This CDR3 is CASSDPPGTGRNTGELFF. In DNA form, the CDR3 reads TGTGCCAGCAGTGACCCCCCCGGGACAGGGAGGAACACCGGGGAGCTGTTTTTT. The rearrangement joins TRBV25-1 to TRBJ2-2; 9 nucleotides agree with TRBD1. Germline V gene sequence: CDR1 MGHDK, CDR2 SYGVNS. This CDR3 region has 18 residues. Losses at the gene ends were 3 bases for V and 1 base for J; bases not matched to a gene: 9.

The chain links TRBV7-6 to TRBJ1-5, with D maybe TRBD1 (6 bases). The CDR3 is 16 residues long. Germline V CDR1 and CDR2: SGHVS, FNYEAQ. V lost 5 bases and J 7 bases, leaving 21 bases between the germline ends. This CDR3 is CASSKGVPTTGQPQHF. In DNA, the CDR3 is TGTGCCAGCAGCAAAGGGGTCCCCACCACAGGGCAGCCCCAGCATTTT.

The chain couples TRBV6-5 to TRBJ1-2; TRBD1 might be the D (5 bases). The CDR3 is 14 amino acids. V was shortened by 0 bases and J by 8 bases, with 13 bases between the two germline ends. Germline V gene data show CDR1 as MNHEY and CDR2 as SVGAGI. CDR3 sequence reads: CASSYSATVRGYTF. CDR3 DNA: TGTGCCAGCAGTTACTCTGCGACAGTACGAGGCTACACCTTC.

This sequence joins TRBV4-3 and TRBJ1-1, with D possibly being TRBD1 (5 bases). Trimming removed 1 base from V and 0 bases from J, with 15 bases in between. In germline, CDR1 is LGHNA, CDR2 YSLEER. The length of the CDR3 is 17 residues. The CDR3 region has the DNA TGCGCCAGCAGCCAAGCTATGTGGACGGACATGAACACTGAAGCTTTCTTT. Translating gives CASSQAMWTDMNTEAFF.

The V and J genes are TRBV27 and TRBJ2-2, with TRBD2 identical over 11 bases. The CDR3 sequence is 17 residues long. J lost 5 bases, V lost 4 bases, and 9 bases had no gene match. Germline V gene lookup returns CDR1 MNHEY and CDR2 SMNVEV (reference sequence). The CDR3 DNA reads as TGTGCCAGCAGTTGGGGGAGGTCTAGCGGGGGGACCGGGGAGCTGTTTTTT. This translates into CASSWGRSSGGTGELFF.

The chain recombines TRBV7-2 with TRBJ2-7, with TRBD2 matching over 10 bases. CDR1 and CDR2 from the germline V gene are SGHTA and FQGNSA. The CDR3 is 18 residues long. Trimming took 1 base from V and 2 from J; bases not matched to a gene: 11. The CDR3, as DNA: TGTGCCAGCAGCTTAGGAAGGGCTAGCGGGAGCTGGGCCTACGAGCAGTACTTC. It encodes CASSLGRASGSWAYEQYF.

The genes are TRBV29-1 and TRBJ2-3, with unresolved D. V was trimmed by 7 bases and J by 1 base, leaving 9 bases between them. The germline gives CDR1 SQVTM, CDR2 ANQGSEA. There are 12 residues in the CDR3. CDR3 in amino acids: CSGHDGTDTQYF. Written as DNA, the CDR3 is TGCAGCGGCCACGACGGCACAGATACGCAGTATTTT.

The rearrangement links TRBV5-1 to TRBJ2-5; D is undetermined. The CDR3 contains 14 residues. V was cut by 0 bases and J by 1 base, with 7 bases left in between. Germline CDR1 reads SGHRS; CDR2 reads YFSETQ. The CDR3: CASSLAQPQETQYF. The CDR3 region has the DNA TGCGCCAGCAGCTTGGCGCAGCCCCAAGAGACCCAGTACTTC.

This clone was picked up one time. The gene calls are TRBV28 and TRBJ1-1; weak D call: TRBD1 (5 bases). This CDR3 region has 13 residues. Germline V gives CDR1 MDHEN, CDR2 SYDVKM. Between the trimmed V and J ends, which lost 6 bases and 4 bases, there was a span of 12 bases. The CDR3 DNA reads as TGTGCCAGCAGGAGCCAGGGTCTCACTGAAGCTTTCTTT. This codes for CASRSQGLTEAFF.

The chain links TRBV29-1 to TRBJ2-2; the match to TRBD1 covers 7 bases. From germline, CDR1 is SQVTM and CDR2 ANQGSEA. Germline trimming cut 4 bases from V and 0 bases from J; bases unmatched to any gene: 2. The CDR3 length is 14 residues. The CDR3 reads CSVGQGANTGELFF. The CDR3 nucleotides are TGCAGCGTTGGGCAGGGGGCGAACACCGGGGAGCTGTTTTTT.

The chain joins TRBV6-1 to TRBJ2-3; D gene unclear. Germline CDR1 and CDR2: MNHNS and SASEGT. The length of the CDR3 is 9 residues. This chain's CDR3 is CSTQDTQYF. DNA of the CDR3: TGTTCTACCCAGGATACGCAGTATTTT.

The V call is TRBV11-1, the J call TRBJ2-1; a possible D gene is TRBD1 (6 bases). Germline CDR1 and CDR2: SGHAT and FQDESV (reference sequence). V dropped 3 bases and J dropped 6 bases, with 15 bases sitting between them. The CDR3 contains 15 residues. CDR3 amino acids: CASSFRGQFSNEQFF. In nucleotides, the CDR3 is TGTGCCAGCAGCTTCAGAGGACAGTTCAGCAATGAGCAGTTCTTC.

As concerns this clone: The same CDR3 can be traced to other DNA sequences in this sample. The genes are TRBV7-3 and TRBJ2-3, with TRBD1 identical over 8 bases. This CDR3 has 15 residues. V shed 5 bases and J 0 bases; nucleotides not matched to a gene: 4. From germline, CDR1 is SGHTA and CDR2 FQGTGA. CDR3 amino acids: CASSPRTGSTDTQYF. The CDR3 nucleotides are TGTGCCAGCAGCCCACGGACAGGGAGCACAGATACGCAGTATTTT.

The rearrangement joins TRBV7-3 to TRBJ2-3; a possible D gene is TRBD2 (5 bases). V gave up 6 bases and J gave up 0 bases, with 10 bases separating them. This CDR3 spans 14 amino acids. Looked up from germline, CDR1 is SGHTA and CDR2 is FQGTGA. The CDR3 coding sequence is TGTGCCAGCAGATCCCGGACTAGCACAGATACGCAGTATTTT. Protein product: CASRSRTSTDTQYF.

With respect to this clone: The sample carries other DNA sequences with the same CDR3. The CDR3 reads CASSLGGRYEQYF. CDR3 coding DNA: TGTGCCAGCAGCTTAGGTGGGCGCTACGAGCAGTACTTC. The J gene is TRBJ2-7, the V gene TRBV5-4; D uncertain. The CDR3 spans 13 residues. Trimming took 2 bases from V and 3 from J, leaving 9 bases between them. Germline V gene data show CDR1 as SGHNT and CDR2 as YYREEE (reference sequence).

The chain combines TRBV6-1 with TRBJ2-2; TRBD1 is a possible D gene (5 bases). V dropped 7 bases and J dropped 8 bases, with 14 bases sitting between them. The length of the CDR3 is 13 residues. From germline, CDR1 is MNHNS and CDR2 SASEGT. CDR3 region: CASMLGVLGELFF. The CDR3 bases are TGTGCCAGCATGCTAGGGGTTCTTGGGGAGCTGTTTTTT.

This chain connects TRBV27 to TRBJ2-5, with D perhaps given as TRBD1 or TRBD2 (7 bases each). This CDR3 is built from 14 residues. Germline CDR1 MNHEY, CDR2 SMNVEV (reference sequence). The V end lost 8 bases, the J end lost 5 bases, and 18 bases lay between the germline ends. The CDR3 here is CASSSQGGGETQYF. The CDR3 DNA sequence: TGTGCCAGCTCATCGCAGGGGGGAGGGGAGACCCAGTACTTC.

This chain connects TRBV4-3 to TRBJ2-2; D is possibly TRBD1 (6 bases). The germline CDR1 and CDR2 sequences are LGHNA and YSLEER. The CDR3 is 16 residues long. Trimming cost V 1 base and J 2 bases, with 11 bases left between them. CDR3 sequence: CASSQVFRGNTGELFF. The CDR3 nucleotides read TGCGCCAGCAGCCAAGTTTTCAGGGGAAACACCGGGGAGCTGTTTTTT.

The chain is built from TRBV5-1 and TRBJ1-4; a weak D match, TRBD1 (6 bases). Trimming pared 0 bases from V and 8 bases from J, leaving 14 bases between. The CDR3 runs to 15 residues. Germline values: CDR1 SGHRS, CDR2 YFSETQ. CDR3 region: CASSLGLARGEKLFF. The CDR3 region has the DNA TGCGCCAGCAGCTTGGGGTTAGCGAGGGGGGAAAAACTGTTTTTT. Filled out from reference TRBV5-1 and TRBJ1-4, the complete variable domain reads KAGVTQTPRYLIKTRGQQVTLSCSPISGHRSVSWYQQTPGQGLQFLFEYFSETQRNKGNFPGRFSGRQFSNSRSEMNVSTLELGDSALYLCASSLGLARGEKLFFGSGTQLSVL.

This rearrangement joins TRBV19 to TRBJ1-1; D ambiguous. The CDR3 covers 14 residues. Looked up from germline, CDR1 is LNHDA and CDR2 is SQIVND (reference sequence). V lost 5 bases and J lost 3, with 13 bases in between. In nucleotides, the CDR3 is TGTGCCAGTAGTTACGGGATTACGGACACTGAAGCTTTCTTT. Translated: CASSYGITDTEAFF.

This chain joins TRBV18 and TRBJ2-3; D unresolved. Trimming stripped 2 bases from V and 0 bases from J, with 9 bases between. Germline CDR1 KGHSH, CDR2 LQKENI. There are 15 residues in the CDR3. DNA for the CDR3: TGTGCCAGCTCACCAGACCGTCATAGCACAGATACGCAGTATTTT. It translates to CASSPDRHSTDTQYF.

The rearrangement links TRBV19 to TRBJ2-1; the D gene is possibly TRBD2 (5 bases). The CDR3 contains 14 residues. Germline loops: CDR1 LNHDA, CDR2 SQIVND (reference sequence). V lost 7 bases and J lost 2, with 12 bases in between. In DNA, the CDR3 is TGTGCCAGTATCGGGATCAGGCCCTACAATGAGCAGTTCTTC. Its protein is CASIGIRPYNEQFF.

For this clone: This specimen includes other DNA sequences encoding the same CDR3. The rearrangement links TRBV27 to TRBJ1-3; TRBD1 is a possible D gene (6 bases). The germline gives CDR1 MNHEY, CDR2 SMNVEV (reference sequence). The CDR3 is 12 amino acids. Trimming removed 8 bases at V and 4 bases at J, with 9 bases between. The CDR3 spells CASRGGGNTIYF. CDR3 nucleotide sequence: TGTGCCAGCCGGGGGGGCGGAAACACCATATATTTT.

This clone was seen a single time. The chain employs TRBV2 and TRBJ1-2; no clear D gene. The CDR3 extends over 13 amino acids. Trimming shortened V by 7 bases and J by 0 bases, and 9 bases separated the two germline ends. The V gene's germline CDR1 is SNHLY and CDR2 FYNNEI. CDR3 coding DNA: TGTGCCAGCACCGTAACATCTAACTATGGCTACACCTTC. Its translation is CASTVTSNYGYTF.